Listed below are T cell receptor beta chains from one sample, sequenced in a study of T-cell reconstitution after alpha-beta-depleted transplantation in children. TCRdb ran MiXCR on the PCR reads and lists one entry per CDR3 protein. The repertoire holds roughly 500,000 distinct CDR3 sequences, with 8% to 11% as singletons. Source: PBMCs, taken before TCRalphabeta/CD19-depleted stem cell transplant. The origin of the receptors is a child aged 2-15 years with inherited bone marrow failure, due to receive a stem cell transplant. Both conserved end residues are part of each CDR3. D genes are given only for firm matches. The size of a clone is reported for some rows only, either as once, few or many, or as a class for expanded clones.

abundance	j_gene	d_gene	v_gene	CDR3aa	CDR3nt
few	TRBJ2-7	TRBD1	TRBV19	CASTMDRSSYEQYF	TGTGCCAGTACCATGGACAGGAGCTCCTACGAGCAGTACTTC
-	TRBJ2-1	TRBD1	TRBV28	CASNLLGDSTRREQFF	TGTGCCAGCAACCTGCTTGGGGACAGTACAAGGCGGGAGCAGTTCTTC
many	TRBJ2-5	TRBD1	TRBV3-1	CLSPQDRNQETQYF	TGCTTATCGCCCCAGGACAGGAATCAAGAGACCCAGTACTTC
many	TRBJ2-1	TRBD2	TRBV24-1	CATSLLAGGGQFF	TGTGCCACCAGCCTTCTAGCGGGTGGGGGGCAGTTCTTC
-	TRBJ2-3	-	TRBV7-2	CASSPWAPYTDTQYF	TGTGCCAGCAGTCCTTGGGCCCCCTACACAGATACGCAGTATTTT
many	TRBJ1-2	-	TRBV4-1	CASSQGRNYGYTF	TGCGCCAGCAGCCAGGGTCGCAACTATGGCTACACCTTC
many	TRBJ2-1	TRBD2	TRBV5-1	CASSFYGTSNEQFF	TGCGCCAGCAGCTTTTATGGGACTAGCAACGAGCAGTTCTTC
-	TRBJ2-1	-	TRBV5-6	CASSLYTRAYNEQFF	TGTGCCAGCAGCTTGTACACTAGGGCCTACAATGAGCAGTTCTTC
many	TRBJ2-2	-	TRBV29-1	CSVAREWTGELFF	TGCAGCGTTGCCAGGGAGTGGACCGGGGAGCTGTTTTTT
many	TRBJ1-2	-	TRBV29-1	CSVVDREPVLYGYTF	TGCAGCGTTGTAGACCGGGAGCCTGTCCTTTATGGCTACACCTTC
many	TRBJ1-2	-	TRBV6-5	CASSYSAGPSGYTF	TGTGCCAGCAGTTACTCGGCAGGGCCTAGCGGCTACACCTTC
many	TRBJ2-3	TRBD2	TRBV10-3	CATQIYEPGLAGGDTQYF	TGTGCCACCCAAATTTATGAGCCGGGACTAGCGGGAGGAGATACGCAGTATTTT
-	TRBJ2-3	-	TRBV7-8	CASSLASSTDTQYF	TGTGCCAGCAGCCTAGCATCTAGCACAGATACGCAGTATTTT
many	TRBJ2-2	-	TRBV4-3	CASRLGLQNTGELFF	TGCGCCAGCAGACTGGGACTCCAAAACACCGGGGAGCTGTTTTTT
many	TRBJ2-1	TRBD2	TRBV5-1	CASSRIAGMDNEQFF	TGCGCCAGCAGTAGGATAGCGGGAATGGACAATGAGCAGTTCTTC
many	TRBJ2-3	-	TRBV7-8	CASSLGVPDTQYF	TGTGCCAGCAGCTTGGGGGTCCCGGATACGCAGTATTTT
many	TRBJ2-1	-	TRBV29-1	CSVGHSWNEQFF	TGCAGCGTTGGTCACTCATGGAATGAGCAGTTCTTC
few	TRBJ2-1	-	TRBV12-3/TRBV12-4	CASSPTRPSYNEQFF	TGTGCCAGCAGTCCTACCAGGCCCAGCTACAATGAGCAGTTCTTC
many	TRBJ2-5	TRBD1	TRBV12-3/TRBV12-4	CASSLRQGEETQYF	TGTGCCAGCAGTTTAAGACAGGGCGAAGAGACCCAGTACTTC
many	TRBJ1-3	TRBD1	TRBV6-5	CASSSRGLAGNTIYF	TGTGCCAGCAGTTCAAGGGGGCTAGCGGGAAACACCATATATTTT
many	TRBJ2-7	-	TRBV5-1	CASSLELTGLHEQYF	TGCGCCAGCAGCTTGGAGCTGACCGGGTTGCACGAGCAGTACTTC
many	TRBJ2-1	TRBD2	TRBV20-1	CSAPRQGLAGFEQFF	TGCAGTGCTCCTCGACAGGGACTAGCGGGGTTTGAGCAGTTCTTC
many	TRBJ2-3	-	TRBV5-6	CASRRGPDTQYF	TGTGCCAGCAGGAGGGGCCCAGATACGCAGTATTTT
few	TRBJ2-7	TRBD2	TRBV5-1	CASSLYSGSYEQYF	TGCGCCAGCAGCTTGTATAGCGGGAGCTACGAGCAGTACTTC
many	TRBJ1-6	-	TRBV27	CASSSGRSPLHF	TGTGCCAGCAGCTCCGGGCGGTCACCCCTCCACTTT
-	TRBJ2-1	-	TRBV20-1	CSARVPLVIRDEQFF	TGCAGTGCTAGAGTACCACTAGTCATCAGAGACGAGCAGTTCTTC
few	TRBJ2-1	TRBD2	TRBV27	CASSSEGLAGYNEQFF	TGTGCCAGCAGTTCCGAAGGACTAGCGGGATACAATGAGCAGTTCTTC
many	TRBJ2-3	TRBD2	TRBV4-1	CASSQGSGSTFTDTQYF	TGCGCCAGCAGCCAGGGTAGCGGGAGTACTTTCACAGATACGCAGTATTTT
many	TRBJ2-7	TRBD2	TRBV5-1	CASSLSGTNSYEQYF	TGCGCCAGCAGCTTGTCGGGGACTAACTCCTACGAGCAGTACTTC
many	TRBJ2-3	-	TRBV4-3	CASSQDGAADTQYF	TGCGCCAGCAGCCAAGATGGGGCGGCAGATACGCAGTATTTT
many	TRBJ2-3	TRBD2	TRBV6-1	CASSELAGGGLADTQYF	TGTGCCAGCAGTGAATTAGCGGGAGGTGGTTTAGCAGATACGCAGTATTTT
many	TRBJ2-5	-	TRBV3-1	CASSGSGAETQYF	TGTGCCAGCAGCGGGTCCGGGGCCGAGACCCAGTACTTC
many	TRBJ2-7	-	TRBV9	CASSVSPGHVYEQYF	TGTGCCAGCAGCGTATCCCCCGGACACGTCTACGAGCAGTACTTC
many	TRBJ2-1	-	TRBV12-3/TRBV12-4	CASSGYGAGSYNEQFF	TGTGCCAGCAGCGGTTATGGGGCGGGTTCCTACAATGAGCAGTTCTTC
-	TRBJ2-1	-	TRBV20-1	CSASLRAEQFF	TGCAGTGCTAGTCTCAGAGCTGAGCAGTTCTTC
-	TRBJ2-1	-	TRBV7-2	CASSSLVGQFF	TGTGCCAGCAGCTCCCTCGTTGGGCAGTTCTTC
medium-sized	TRBJ1-4	-	TRBV12-3/TRBV12-4	CASRKRTSFDEKLFF	TGTGCCAGCAGAAAACGGACGTCTTTCGATGAAAAACTGTTTTTT
many	TRBJ2-7	TRBD2	TRBV7-2	CASRPPSGIHEQYF	TGTGCCAGCAGACCCCCCAGCGGGATACACGAGCAGTACTTC
-	TRBJ2-1	-	TRBV4-1	CASSPQGSPYNEQFF	TGCGCCAGCAGCCCCCAGGGATCCCCTTACAATGAGCAGTTCTTC